This T cell receptor (beta chain) came from a study of siplizumab effects on memory and regulatory T cells. Study-wide points: The apparent diversity of naive T cells exceeded that of memory cells, and naive T cells seemed to make a major contribution to the alloresponse. Sequences below about 10^-5 frequency were poorly captured, and few alloreactive clones mapped to unstimulated subsets.

Trimming cost V 1 base and J 4 bases; bases outside gene matches: 3. Germline V gene data show CDR1 as SGHRS and CDR2 as YFSETQ. The CDR3 contains 14 residues. Sequencing of each sample assayed around 9.9 x 10^4 TCR templates. Assay used: immunoSEQ multiplex PCR; TCRdb lists only in-frame clones, some missing. In the table there are over 100,000 clones, more than 85% of which are singletons. With respect to this clone: Its specificity is not known.

The V call is TRBV5-1, the J call TRBJ2-5; TRBD2 aligns across 8 bases. The sequencing sample was made of Tregs sorted from blood. This TCR derives from a human donor in good health. The CDR3 sequence is CASSLWAGGETQYF. The CDR3 bases are TGCGCCAGCAGCTTGTGGGCGGGAGGAGAGACCCAGTACTTC. Variable domain in full (rest from reference TRBV5-1 and TRBJ2-5): KAGVTQTPRYLIKTRGQQVTLSCSPISGHRSVSWYQQTPGQGLQFLFEYFSETQRNKGNFPGRFSGRQFSNSRSEMNVSTLELGDSALYLCASSLWAGGETQYFGPGTRLLVL.